These 30 T cell receptor beta chains share one sample of origin, sequenced in a study of shared clonotypes between healthy human individuals. Sequenced by immunoSEQ multiplex PCR; TCRdb stores in-frame clones only, minus some. There are 2.5 million or so clones in the sample; more than 90% occur only once, and roughly 0.14% lies in the top ten. The sample consisted of naive CD4+ T cells sorted from blood. This sample's subset: CD45RA+ positively selected. All receptors come from a young man in good health.

In its sample, this clone was seen once. The chain recombines TRBV6-1 with TRBJ2-5, with D unresolved. Trimming took 8 bases from V and 0 from J, leaving 13 bases between them. CDR3 size: 14 residues. The V gene's germline CDR1 is MNHNS and CDR2 SASEGT. CDR3 DNA sequence: TGTGCCAGCTCGAGGCAAAGGTACCAAGAGACCCAGTACTTC. It encodes CASSRQRYQETQYF.

This clone was observed a single time. The chain links TRBV6-5 to TRBJ1-2, with D hard to call. The CDR3 consists of 15 residues. The germline V and J ends were trimmed by 0 bases and 2 bases, with 10 bases remaining between them. In germline, CDR1 is MNHEY, CDR2 SVGAGI. CDR3 sequence: CASSYSLAENYGYTF. CDR3 nucleotides: TGTGCCAGCAGTTACTCGTTGGCGGAAAACTATGGCTACACCTTC.

CDR3 in amino acids: CASERDPADTQYF. CDR3 nucleotides: TGTGCCAGCGAACGGGACCCCGCAGATACGCAGTATTTT. The chain couples TRBV6-6 to TRBJ2-3, with D perhaps matching TRBD1 or TRBD2 (5 bases each). The CDR3 has 13 amino acids. V lost 8 bases, J lost 4 bases, and 13 bases lay in between. CDR1 is MNHNY and CDR2 is SVGAGI in the germline V gene (reference sequence).

The chain uses TRBV7-2 and TRBJ2-5; the D gene is possibly TRBD2 (5 bases). The germline V gene has CDR1 SGHTA and CDR2 FQGNSA. The CDR3 has 16 amino acids. Trimming took off 0 bases at V and 4 bases at J, with 15 bases between the two ends. Written as DNA, the CDR3 is TGTGCCAGCAGCTTAGCGCCAGCGGCCCCCCGAGAGACCCAGTACTTC. It specifies CASSLAPAAPRETQYF.

In this sample, this clone turned up once. The V gene is TRBV5-1, the J gene TRBJ2-3; D tentatively fits TRBD1 or TRBD2 (6 bases each). V gave up 1 base and J gave up 2 bases, with 11 bases separating them. From germline, CDR1 is SGHRS and CDR2 YFSETQ. This CDR3 comprises 15 residues. The CDR3 protein is CASSLRGQPTDTQYF. CDR3 DNA sequence: TGCGCCAGCAGCTTGCGGGGGCAGCCCACAGATACGCAGTATTTT.

This clone was observed a handful of times. The chain has TRBV18 and TRBJ1-4, with unresolved D. CDR1 is KGHSH and CDR2 is LQKENI in the germline V gene. Deletions cut 5 bases from V and 0 bases from J, with 10 bases between. This CDR3 has 15 residues. CDR3: CASSVREATNEKLFF. The DNA for the CDR3 is TGTGCCAGCTCAGTACGAGAAGCAACTAATGAAAAACTGTTTTTT.

As for this clone: Other DNA sequences in the sample encode the same CDR3. The V and J genes are TRBV5-1 and TRBJ2-6; maybe TRBD1 (5 bases). Looked up from germline, CDR1 is SGHRS and CDR2 is YFSETQ. Trimming removed 2 bases from V and 1 base from J, with 7 bases in between. This CDR3 spans 15 amino acids. The CDR3 spells CASSLSGSGANVLTF. CDR3 DNA sequence: TGCGCCAGCAGCTTATCAGGGTCTGGGGCCAACGTCCTGACTTTC.

This CDR3 reads CASTRGNNSPLHF. The CDR3 bases are TGTGCCAGTACCAGGGGGAATAATTCACCCCTCCACTTT. The chain employs TRBV5-5 and TRBJ1-6; 7 positions match TRBD1. CDR3 length equals 13 residues. Germline loops: CDR1 SGHKS, CDR2 YYEKEE (reference sequence). V lost 8 bases to trimming and J lost 5 bases; unmatched junction nucleotides: 4.

CDR3 nucleotide sequence: TGCGCCAGCAGCTTGCCCCGGGACACCCACGAGCAGTACTTC. Its protein is CASSLPRDTHEQYF. This chain links TRBV5-1 with TRBJ2-7, with D possibly TRBD1 on 6 matching bases. Germline CDR1 SGHRS, CDR2 YFSETQ. The CDR3 length is 14 residues. The V end was cut by 1 base, the J end by 5 bases, with 13 bases between.

The chain carries TRBV7-9 and TRBJ2-5; weak D call: TRBD2 (5 bases). Per germline, CDR1 SEHNR and CDR2 FQNEAQ (reference sequence). V gave up 2 bases and J gave up 1 base, with 11 bases separating them. This CDR3 has 15 residues. The CDR3 DNA is TGTGCCAGCAGCTTACGGGGAATAGCCCAAGAGACCCAGTACTTC. This translates into CASSLRGIAQETQYF. Drawing the rest from reference TRBV7-9 and TRBJ2-5, the complete variable domain is DTGVSQNPRHKITKRGQNVTFRCDPISEHNRLYWYRQTLGQGPEFLTYFQNEAQLEKSRLLSDRFSAERPKGSFSTLEIQRTEQGDSAMYLCASSLRGIAQETQYFGPGTRLLVL.

This sequence joins TRBV28 and TRBJ2-1; D is perhaps TRBD1 (5 bases). Germline-derived CDR1 and CDR2 are MDHEN and SYDVKM. V lost 4 bases and J 12 bases, leaving 16 bases between the germline ends. The CDR3 length is 13 residues. For the CDR3, the DNA is TGTGCCAGCAGTTCGGCCCAGGGTATCAGGCAGTTCTTC. It codes for CASSSAQGIRQFF.

The V and J genes are TRBV10-3 and TRBJ2-3; 13 bases align to TRBD2. The germline gives CDR1 ENHRY, CDR2 SYGVKD. J lost 7 bases, V lost 4 bases, and 8 bases had no gene match. This CDR3 has 16 amino acids. The CDR3 DNA reads as TGTGCCATCAGTGCCGGGACTAGCGGGAAGGGAAATACGCAGTATTTT. It is translated as CAISAGTSGKGNTQYF.

In nucleotides, the CDR3 is TGTGCCAGCAGTACAGGGGTCGACTCTGGAAACACCATATATTTT. Residues: CASSTGVDSGNTIYF. The V call is TRBV6-5, the J call TRBJ1-3, with TRBD1 matching over 7 bases. The V segment lost 5 bases and the J segment 0 bases; nucleotides outside the gene matches: 4. The CDR3 is made up of 15 amino acids. Germline V gene sequence: CDR1 MNHEY, CDR2 SVGAGI.

As for this clone: At the DNA level, this CDR3 is encoded by other sequences in the same sample as well. This chain connects TRBV18 to TRBJ1-1, with D perhaps matching TRBD1 (5 bases). The CDR3 has 15 residues. Per germline, CDR1 KGHSH and CDR2 LQKENI. V was clipped by 3 bases and J by 1 base, with 12 bases between them. The CDR3 bases are TGTGCCAGCTCACCCTCTGGACAATCGAACACTGAAGCTTTCTTT. It translates to CASSPSGQSNTEAFF. Full variable domain (remainder filled in from reference TRBV18 and TRBJ1-1): NAGVMQNPRHLVRRRGQEARLRCSPMKGHSHVYWYRQLPEEGLKFMVYLQKENIIDESGMPKERFSAEFPKEGPSILRIQQVVRGDSAAYFCASSPSGQSNTEAFFGQGTRLTVV.

This clone was seen just once. The chain joins TRBV9 to TRBJ2-5; TRBD1 matches at 8 bases. The CDR3 spans 15 residues. Looked up from germline, CDR1 is SGDLS and CDR2 is YYNGEE. Trimming took 1 base from V and 2 from J; bases not matched to a gene: 4. The CDR3 DNA sequence: TGTGCCAGCAGCGTATCCGGGACAGGACAAGAGACCCAGTACTTC. It is translated as CASSVSGTGQETQYF.

The V call is TRBV28, the J call TRBJ1-6; D unresolved. This CDR3 is built from 14 residues. V was shortened by 7 bases and J by 7 bases, with 14 bases between the two germline ends. Germline V lookup: CDR1 MDHEN, CDR2 SYDVKM. The CDR3 DNA is TGTGCCAGCATCAAAGAAGAGAAGAATTCACCCCTCCACTTT. It codes for CASIKEEKNSPLHF.

V is TRBV6-6 and J is TRBJ2-2, with D perhaps TRBD2 (6 bases). Germline V gene data show CDR1 as MNHNY and CDR2 as SVGAGI (reference sequence). The CDR3 sequence is 14 residues long. V was pared by 11 bases and J by 0 bases, with 13 bases between. The CDR3 here is CAASTSPNTGELFF. The CDR3 nucleotides read TGTGCCGCCTCCACTAGCCCGAACACCGGGGAGCTGTTTTTT.

This clone was seen more than once but under ten times. The chain joins TRBV9 to TRBJ2-7, with 15 nucleotides matching TRBD2. The CDR3 has 15 amino acids. Germline V lookup: CDR1 SGDLS, CDR2 YYNGEE. J lost 8 bases, V lost 6 bases, and 9 bases had no gene match. CDR3 in amino acids: CASTPPGLAGGKQYF. CDR3 in DNA: TGTGCCAGCACCCCGCCGGGACTAGCGGGAGGAAAGCAGTACTTC. Supplemented by reference TRBV9 and TRBJ2-7, the full variable domain reads DSGVTQTPKHLITATGQRVTLRCSPRSGDLSVYWYQQSLDQGLQFLIQYYNGEERAKGNILERFSAQQFPDLHSELNLSSLELGDSALYFCASTPPGLAGGKQYFGPGTRLTVT.

In the case of this clone: Other DNA sequences of this sample code for an identical CDR3. V is TRBV6-4 and J is TRBJ2-2; 7 bases match TRBD1. With V trimmed by 4 bases and J by 3 bases, 2 bases remained unmatched. This CDR3 is built from 14 residues. Germline V gives CDR1 MRHNA, CDR2 SNTAGT. CDR3 loop: CASSGQGDTGELFF. The CDR3 nucleotides are TGTGCCAGCAGTGGACAGGGAGACACCGGGGAGCTGTTTTTT.

V gene TRBV30 combines with J gene TRBJ2-2; 8 bases are shared with TRBD1. V dropped 1 base and J dropped 2; count of bases not matched to a gene: 6. This CDR3 is built from 16 residues. Germline V gives CDR1 GTSNPN, CDR2 SVGIG (reference sequence). CDR3 DNA: TGTGCCTGGAGTGCCCCAGGGGGCGAAAACACCGGGGAGCTGTTTTTT. It translates to CAWSAPGGENTGELFF.

This chain connects TRBV29-1 to TRBJ2-2; unclear D gene. CDR1 and CDR2 from the germline V gene are SQVTM and ANQGSEA. CDR3 size: 12 residues. Trimming removed 8 bases at V and 5 bases at J, with 12 bases between. The CDR3 DNA sequence: TGCAGCTCGGAAAGAGTAACCGGGGAGCTGTTTTTT. Translating it yields CSSERVTGELFF.

CDR3 in DNA: TGTGCCAGTAGGGACAGCCCTTTAAATCAGCCCCAGCATTTT. This gives the protein CASRDSPLNQPQHF. The chain uses TRBV19 and TRBJ1-5, with D tentatively TRBD1 (6 bases). V was shortened by 6 bases and J by 4 bases, with 13 bases between the two germline ends. Germline-derived CDR1 and CDR2 are LNHDA and SQIVND (reference sequence). The CDR3 covers 14 residues.

Here the CDR3 reads CASSVRDSANEQFF. CDR3 nucleotide sequence: TGTGCCAGCAGCGTACGGGACAGCGCGAATGAGCAGTTCTTC. J is TRBJ2-1 and V is TRBV9; 7 bases match TRBD1. This CDR3 is built from 14 residues. V shed 1 base, J shed 7 bases, and the junction held 5 bases outside the gene matches. Germline CDR1 and CDR2: SGDLS and YYNGEE.

The chain joins TRBV9 to TRBJ2-1; 7 positions agree with TRBD2. Germline V gene data show CDR1 as SGDLS and CDR2 as YYNGEE. The CDR3 has 15 amino acids. V lost 0 bases, J lost 7 bases, and 7 bases stayed unmatched. This CDR3 is CASSVGRGYSNEQFF. CDR3 coding DNA: TGTGCCAGCAGCGTAGGGCGGGGGTATTCGAATGAGCAGTTCTTC.

The V call is TRBV2, the J call TRBJ1-1; 9 nucleotides agree with TRBD1. The CDR3 is 15 amino acids. Trimming at V came to 2 bases and at J to 0 bases, leaving 1 base not matched to a gene. Germline lookup yields CDR1 SNHLY and CDR2 FYNNEI. CDR3: CASSERDRVNTEAFF. The CDR3 nucleotides read TGTGCCAGCAGTGAAAGGGACAGGGTGAACACTGAAGCTTTCTTT.

The V gene is TRBV6-5, the J gene TRBJ2-7, with unresolved D. The germline CDR1 and CDR2 sequences are MNHEY and SVGAGI. The CDR3 runs to 16 residues. Trimming pared 4 bases from V and 0 bases from J, leaving 16 bases between. The CDR3 DNA reads TGTGCCAGCAGTTCGACAAGCCTCCCCCGCTCCTACGAGCAGTACTTC. Protein product: CASSSTSLPRSYEQYF.

The rearrangement uses TRBV5-1 and TRBJ2-1; TRBD2 matches 12 bases. This CDR3 is 17 amino acids long. Germline-derived CDR1 and CDR2 are SGHRS and YFSETQ. V lost 5 bases and J lost 7; bases outside the gene matches: 13. CDR3 sequence: CASRLRATSGGENEQFF. For the CDR3, the DNA is TGCGCCAGCAGATTGAGAGCGACTAGCGGGGGAGAGAATGAGCAGTTCTTC.

This chain uses TRBV6-6 with TRBJ2-5; no reliable D call. V was shortened by 2 bases and J by 4 bases, with 2 bases between the two germline ends. This CDR3 comprises 11 residues. Germline V gene lookup returns CDR1 MNHNY and CDR2 SVGAGI (reference sequence). The CDR3 loop reads CASSYIETQYF. The CDR3 DNA is TGTGCCAGCAGTTACATAGAGACCCAGTACTTC.

The rearrangement uses TRBV6-5 and TRBJ1-1, with D hard to call. V was trimmed by 3 bases and J by 6 bases, leaving 14 bases between them. Per germline, CDR1 MNHEY and CDR2 SVGAGI. This CDR3 comprises 14 residues. CDR3 amino acids: CASSYSPGRPEAFF. Written as DNA, the CDR3 is TGTGCCAGCAGTTATTCGCCCGGTCGCCCTGAAGCTTTCTTT.

The chain joins TRBV6-5 to TRBJ1-3; the match to TRBD1 covers 7 bases. The ends lost 6 bases at V and 8 bases at J; junction bases unmatched: 7. In germline, CDR1 is MNHEY, CDR2 SVGAGI. The CDR3 has 13 residues. As DNA, the CDR3 is TGTGCCAGCAGGCCACTACAGGGGTACACCATATATTTT. Its translation: CASRPLQGYTIYF.